The 30 T cell receptor beta chains below all came from one sample that was sequenced in a study of shared clonotypes between healthy human individuals. Sequenced by immunoSEQ multiplex PCR; TCRdb stores in-frame clones only, minus some. Among hundreds of thousands of clones listed, less than 85% were seen once. What was sequenced was memory CD4+ T cells sorted from blood. Documented subset: CD45RA-negative fraction. These receptor sequences come from a woman aged 25-40 years in good health.

This clone has a single count. The chain is built from TRBV28 and TRBJ2-7; D possibly corresponds to TRBD2 (7 bases). Germline V gene sequence: CDR1 MDHEN, CDR2 SYDVKM. The CDR3 extends over 14 amino acids. The V end was cut by 7 bases, the J end by 2 bases, with 15 bases between. CDR3 nucleotide sequence: TGTGCCAGCACCCGCGAAGGGGGGGCCTACGAGCAGTACTTC. It specifies CASTREGGAYEQYF.

This clone was picked up a small number of times. The chain combines TRBV4-1 with TRBJ1-1; D is undetermined. Germline loops: CDR1 MGHRA, CDR2 YSYEKL. The CDR3 covers 12 residues. V lost 3 bases and J 5 bases, leaving 7 bases between the germline ends. CDR3 sequence: CASSQRETEAFF. The DNA of the CDR3 is TGCGCCAGCAGCCAGAGGGAAACTGAAGCTTTCTTT.

This chain joins TRBV18 and TRBJ1-3; no clear D. Germline CDR1 is KGHSH and CDR2 is LQKENI. V was pared by 1 base and J by 0 bases, with 10 bases between. CDR3 length: 16 amino acids. CDR3 in amino acids: CASSPQAGPSGNTIYF. CDR3 coding DNA: TGTGCCAGCTCACCACAAGCCGGACCCTCTGGAAACACCATATATTTT.

The chain uses TRBV18 and TRBJ2-5, with TRBD1 matching 10 bases. The CDR3 is 15 residues long. Trimming at V came to 5 bases and at J to 2 bases, leaving 5 bases not matched to a gene. Germline values: CDR1 KGHSH, CDR2 LQKENI. The CDR3 is CASSAGQGRQETQYF. CDR3 sequence (DNA): TGTGCCAGCTCAGCGGGACAGGGGAGACAAGAGACCCAGTACTTC. Full variable domain (remainder filled in from reference TRBV18 and TRBJ2-5): NAGVMQNPRHLVRRRGQEARLRCSPMKGHSHVYWYRQLPEEGLKFMVYLQKENIIDESGMPKERFSAEFPKEGPSILRIQQVVRGDSAAYFCASSAGQGRQETQYFGPGTRLLVL.

This clone has a handful of counts. The chain uses TRBV14 and TRBJ2-3, with no clear D. CDR1 and CDR2 from the germline V gene are SGHDN and FVKESK. The CDR3 sequence is 13 residues long. V lost 2 bases to trimming and J lost 4 bases, with 7 bases between them. CDR3 nucleotides: TGTGCCAGCAGCCAACAGGTTGCAGATACGCAGTATTTT. It encodes CASSQQVADTQYF. Full variable domain (outside the CDR3, taken from reference TRBV14 and TRBJ2-3): EAGVTQFPSHSVIEKGQTVTLRCDPISGHDNLYWYRRVMGKEIKFLLHFVKESKQDESGMPNNRFLAERTGGTYSTLKVQPAELEDSGVYFCASSQQVADTQYFGPGTRLTVL.

The chain links TRBV2 to TRBJ1-2; 10 nucleotides line up with TRBD1. CDR1 and CDR2 (germline): SNHLY, FYNNEI. V lost 4 bases and J lost 8; bases outside the gene matches: 7. This CDR3 region has 14 residues. The chain's CDR3 is CASSATKTGGGYTF. CDR3 nucleotides: TGTGCCAGCAGTGCCACTAAGACAGGGGGCGGCTACACCTTC.

The chain carries TRBV25-1 and TRBJ2-7; TRBD2 agrees at 8 bases. Germline V gives CDR1 MGHDK, CDR2 SYGVNS. The V and J ends lost 3 bases and 2 bases, in that order; junction bases with no gene match: 9. This CDR3 is built from 16 residues. The CDR3 nucleotides are TGTGCCAGCAGTGATGGGTCGGGAGGGCCTCCCTACGAGCAGTACTTC. Translating gives CASSDGSGGPPYEQYF.

DNA of the CDR3: TGTGCCAGCAGTCCAACTAGAAATGAGCAGTTCTTC. Its translation is CASSPTRNEQFF. This chain uses TRBV2 with TRBJ2-1; possible D gene TRBD2, 5 bases. The germline V gene encodes CDR1 SNHLY and CDR2 FYNNEI. The CDR3 covers 12 residues. The V gene lost 5 bases and the J gene lost 7 bases, with 9 bases spanning the gap.

The rearrangement links TRBV28 to TRBJ2-3; D is unresolved. Between the trimmed V and J ends, which lost 7 bases and 4 bases, there was a span of 12 bases. The length of the CDR3 is 13 residues. Germline loops: CDR1 MDHEN, CDR2 SYDVKM. The CDR3 reads CASTVGYSDTQYF. The CDR3 DNA is TGTGCCAGCACCGTTGGATATTCAGATACGCAGTATTTT. The full variable domain, its missing parts supplied by reference TRBV28 and TRBJ2-3, is DVKVTQSSRYLVKRTGEKVFLECVQDMDHENMFWYRQDPGLGLRLIYFSYDVKMKEKGDIPEGYSVSREKKERFSLILESASTNQTSMYLCASTVGYSDTQYFGPGTRLTVL.

The chain has TRBV7-3 and TRBJ1-4, with D perhaps matching TRBD1 (5 bases). V shed 6 bases and J shed 8 bases, with 19 bases lying between them. From germline, CDR1 is SGHTA and CDR2 FQGTGA. This CDR3 is 15 amino acids long. Here the CDR3 DNA reads TGTGCCAGCAGATACGAAAAGGGGTTCGAGGAAAAACTGTTTTTT. Translated: CASRYEKGFEEKLFF.

The chain couples TRBV10-2 to TRBJ1-5; possibly TRBD1 for D (5 bases). CDR1 is WSHSY, CDR2 SAAADI, per germline. CDR3 length: 16 residues. The V end was cut by 4 bases, the J end by 4 bases, with 17 bases between. The CDR3 coding sequence is TGCGCCAGCAGTGGGGCCGGGACCGAGGGGAATCAGCCCCAGCATTTT. Its protein product is CASSGAGTEGNQPQHF.

The J gene is TRBJ2-7, the V gene TRBV18; 7 bases agree with TRBD2. V lost 6 bases, J lost 2 bases, and 10 bases stayed unmatched. Germline CDR1 KGHSH, CDR2 LQKENI. The CDR3 extends over 15 amino acids. The CDR3: CASSEVGLTTYEQYF. The CDR3, as DNA: TGTGCCAGCTCTGAAGTGGGACTAACCACCTACGAGCAGTACTTC.

The chain is built from TRBV5-1 and TRBJ2-1, with TRBD2 identical over 13 bases. Germline trimming cut 4 bases from V and 11 bases from J; bases unmatched to any gene: 6. This CDR3 spans 14 amino acids. Germline V gene sequence: CDR1 SGHRS, CDR2 YFSETQ. The CDR3 coding sequence is TGCGCCAGCAGCCCAGGGACTAGCGGGACCCAGCAGTTCTTC. Its protein is CASSPGTSGTQQFF.

The V call is TRBV5-1, the J call TRBJ2-1; D is tentatively TRBD1 or TRBD2 (5 bases each). Germline CDR1 SGHRS, CDR2 YFSETQ. V lost 2 bases, J lost 0 bases, and 12 bases lay in between. This CDR3 region has 16 residues. The DNA of the CDR3 is TGCGCCAGCAGCTTTGGGACGGATAGCTCCTACAATGAGCAGTTCTTC. Translated: CASSFGTDSSYNEQFF.

The chain recombines TRBV10-1 with TRBJ2-2; no definite D call. V gave up 5 bases and J gave up 6 bases, with 7 bases separating them. The CDR3 is 12 residues long. Germline V lookup: CDR1 WNHNN, CDR2 SYGVQD (reference sequence). In DNA, the CDR3 is TGCGCCAGCAGTCGGCGGTCCGGGGAGCTGTTTTTT. Protein: CASSRRSGELFF.

With regard to this clone: This sample includes further DNA sequences coding for the same CDR3. The rearrangement links TRBV11-3 to TRBJ2-3; 8 bases agree with TRBD2. There are 15 residues in the CDR3. Germline V lookup: CDR1 SGHNT, CDR2 YENEEA. The V segment lost 4 bases and the J segment 3 bases; nucleotides outside the gene matches: 6. The CDR3 protein is CASSSREGGTDTQYF. CDR3 sequence (DNA): TGTGCCAGCAGCTCTCGGGAGGGCGGAACAGATACGCAGTATTTT. Filled out from reference TRBV11-3 and TRBJ2-3, the complete variable domain reads EAGVVQSPRYKIIEKKQPVAFWCNPISGHNTLYWYLQNLGQGPELLIRYENEEAVDDSQLPKDRFSAERLKGVDSTLKIQPAELGDSAVYLCASSSREGGTDTQYFGPGTRLTVL.

This clone was seen a handful of times. This chain joins TRBV28 and TRBJ2-7, with D perhaps given as TRBD1 or TRBD2 (5 bases each). The germline V and J ends were trimmed by 4 bases and 2 bases, with 9 bases remaining between them. Germline V lookup: CDR1 MDHEN, CDR2 SYDVKM. The CDR3 covers 13 residues. The CDR3 spells CASSSWGPYEQYF. In DNA form, the CDR3 reads TGTGCCAGCAGTTCCTGGGGACCCTACGAGCAGTACTTC. The entire variable domain, with the rest obtained from reference TRBV28 and TRBJ2-7, is as follows: DVKVTQSSRYLVKRTGEKVFLECVQDMDHENMFWYRQDPGLGLRLIYFSYDVKMKEKGDIPEGYSVSREKKERFSLILESASTNQTSMYLCASSSWGPYEQYFGPGTRLTVT.

Comment on this clone: The same CDR3 also results from other DNA sequences found in this sample. V is TRBV6-1 and J is TRBJ2-7; possibly TRBD1 for D (5 bases). This CDR3 has 14 amino acids. Germline assignment: CDR1 MNHNS and CDR2 SASEGT. With 3 bases removed from V and 2 bases from J, the gap between germline ends came to 11 bases. The CDR3 coding sequence is TGTGCCAGCAGTGATACCCAGGGTACCTACGAGCAGTACTTC. Its translation is CASSDTQGTYEQYF.

The chain couples TRBV11-2 to TRBJ1-2; 9 bases agree with TRBD1. V dropped 5 bases and J dropped 4; count of bases not matched to a gene: 8. Germline V gives CDR1 SGHAT, CDR2 FQNNGV. The CDR3 contains 15 residues. The CDR3 nucleotides read TGTGCCAGCAGCGATTACAGGGGGCTCGTCTATGGCTACACCTTC. It encodes CASSDYRGLVYGYTF.

In its sample, this clone was seen once. The V gene is TRBV28, the J gene TRBJ1-1; TRBD1 aligns across 10 bases. This CDR3 contains 12 residues. CDR1 is MDHEN and CDR2 is SYDVKM in the germline V gene. V was clipped by 8 bases and J by 7 bases; unmatched bases: 4. For the CDR3, the DNA is TGTGCCAGCGTGGGGACAGGGGTTGAAGCTTTCTTT. Translated: CASVGTGVEAFF.

This sequence joins TRBV27 and TRBJ1-2; D possibly corresponds to TRBD1 (5 bases). Germline V CDR1 and CDR2: MNHEY, SMNVEV (reference sequence). V was cut by 6 bases and J by 6 bases, with 14 bases left in between. The CDR3 spans 13 residues. CDR3 region: CASRSWGGNGYTF. The CDR3 DNA sequence: TGTGCCAGCAGATCTTGGGGGGGGAATGGCTACACCTTC.

With regard to this clone: A much bigger clone sits one base away, suggesting this may be a read error. The sample holds other DNA sequences that translate to the same CDR3. This chain uses TRBV9 with TRBJ2-2, with D possibly matching TRBD1 (6 bases). The germline gives CDR1 SGDLS, CDR2 YYNGEE. The CDR3 contains 13 residues. Deletions cut 2 bases from V and 5 bases from J, with 7 bases between. CDR3 loop: CASSVQGTGELFF. CDR3 in DNA: TGTGCCAGCAGCGTTCAGGGGACCGGGGAGCTGTTTTTT.

The chain is built from TRBV15 and TRBJ2-6, with 10 nucleotides matching TRBD2. The germline gives CDR1 LNHNV, CDR2 YYDKDF (reference sequence). The CDR3 totals 19 residues. J gave up 1 base and V 0 bases, and 6 bases lay outside the gene matches. CDR3 nucleotide sequence: TGTGCCACCAGCAGAGAGGGGACTAGCGCAAATTCTGGGGCCAACGTCCTGACTTTC. Translated: CATSREGTSANSGANVLTF.

The chain combines TRBV14 with TRBJ1-4, with a tentative D call TRBD1 (5 bases). V lost 0 bases and J 8 bases, leaving 22 bases between the germline ends. Germline CDR1 and CDR2: SGHDN and FVKESK. The CDR3 has 18 amino acids. CDR3 DNA sequence: TGTGCCAGCAGCCAAGATTGGAGGGGAGGGTCGCGAGTGGAAAAACTGTTTTTT. Protein: CASSQDWRGGSRVEKLFF.

CDR3 region: CAWSVAGANEKLFF. In DNA form, the CDR3 reads TGTGCCTGGAGTGTTGCGGGGGCTAATGAAAAACTGTTTTTT. This chain links TRBV30 with TRBJ1-4; the D gene is possibly TRBD1 (5 bases). CDR3 length: 14 residues. The V and J ends lost 0 bases and 3 bases respectively, with 8 bases between them. In germline, CDR1 is GTSNPN, CDR2 SVGIG (reference sequence).

V usage is TRBV28 and J usage is TRBJ2-2; 7 positions agree with TRBD1. The germline CDR1 and CDR2 sequences are MDHEN and SYDVKM. After removal of 3 bases from V and 8 bases from J, the junction contained 9 bases not matched to a gene. The CDR3 has 15 amino acids. CDR3 in amino acids: CASSLTGMGKGELFF. Here the CDR3 DNA reads TGTGCCAGCAGTTTGACAGGGATGGGTAAGGGGGAGCTGTTTTTT.

The V gene is TRBV29-1, the J gene TRBJ2-5, with 10 bases matching TRBD1. The germline CDR1 and CDR2 sequences are SQVTM and ANQGSEA. With V trimmed by 4 bases and J by 4 bases, 0 bases remained unmatched. The length of the CDR3 is 12 residues. CDR3 loop: CSVGTGGETQYF. The CDR3 region has the DNA TGCAGCGTTGGGACAGGGGGAGAGACCCAGTACTTC.

The genes are TRBV2 and TRBJ2-2; no definite D call. The V end lost 6 bases, the J end lost 2 bases, and 13 bases lay between the germline ends. CDR1 is SNHLY and CDR2 is FYNNEI in the germline V gene. The CDR3 runs to 15 residues. The chain's CDR3 is CASRKIRSNTGELFF. CDR3 DNA: TGTGCCAGCAGAAAGATCAGGTCCAACACCGGGGAGCTGTTTTTT.

The V and J genes are TRBV28 and TRBJ2-5, with D perhaps TRBD2 (6 bases). Deletions cut 5 bases from V and 5 bases from J, with 15 bases between. The CDR3 is 14 amino acids. Germline lookup yields CDR1 MDHEN and CDR2 SYDVKM. CDR3 bases: TGTGCCAGCAGTACCCTTGCGGGGCGGGAGACCCAGTACTTC. This sequence encodes CASSTLAGRETQYF.

The rearrangement joins TRBV5-1 to TRBJ1-1; 8 bases agree with TRBD1. Per germline, CDR1 SGHRS and CDR2 YFSETQ. Trimming cost V 4 bases and J 10 bases; bases outside gene matches: 12. This CDR3 spans 14 amino acids. In DNA, the CDR3 is TGCGCCAGCAGCACCGACTCAGGGGGCACGGGAGCTTTCTTT. It is translated as CASSTDSGGTGAFF.